The 22 T cell receptor beta chains listed next were all sequenced from one sample in a study of human T cells and chemical hapten exposure. TCRdb re-analysed the RACE reads in MiXCR, keeping a single row per CDR3 protein. The sample holds 180,000 or so distinct CDR3 sequences, just under 30% seen once. Documented time point: pre-sensitization, week 0. This sample's treatment: therapeutic diphenylcyclopropenone sensitization with weekly scalp DPC. The sample here was whole blood, taken in connection with sensitization to the hapten diphenylcyclopropenone (DPC). Receptor source: a woman aged 25 to 39 with alopecia areata. Some clones in this sample may be carry-over from other donors' samples.

The CDR3 DNA reads as TGTGCCAGCAGTTTGCTTACAGGGGGTATCACCTTC. Protein product: CASSLLTGGITF. J is TRBJ1-2 and V is TRBV28, with 8 bases that match TRBD1. Trimming took 3 bases from V and 13 from J; bases not matched to a gene: 7. The CDR3 covers 12 residues. The V gene's germline CDR1 is MDHEN and CDR2 SYDVKM.

V is TRBV15 and J is TRBJ2-7; the D is unclear. The CDR3 is made up of 14 amino acids. Trimming left V 0 bases short and J 5 bases short, with 11 bases between. Germline V CDR1 and CDR2: LNHNV, YYDKDF (reference sequence). The chain's CDR3 is CATSRDQLRDEQYF. The CDR3, as DNA: TGTGCCACCAGCAGAGATCAATTAAGGGACGAGCAGTACTTC.

The chain carries TRBV28 and TRBJ2-1, with D unclear. Germline-derived CDR1 and CDR2 are MDHEN and SYDVKM. This CDR3 is built from 12 residues. Trimming took 6 bases from V and 6 from J, leaving 9 bases between them. CDR3 amino acids: CASRTSRNEQFF. CDR3 nucleotide sequence: TGTGCCAGCAGGACCTCCCGCAATGAGCAGTTCTTC.

This clonotype was observed many times. V is TRBV29-1 and J is TRBJ2-1; D uncertain. The V gene lost 4 bases and the J gene lost 4 bases, with 5 bases spanning the gap. CDR3 length: 11 residues. CDR1 SQVTM and CDR2 ANQGSEA come from the germline V gene. The CDR3 DNA reads as TGCAGCGTTGTGAGGTACAATGAGCAGTTCTTC. Protein: CSVVRYNEQFF.

This clonotype was observed a handful of times. This chain uses TRBV11-3 with TRBJ1-2, with 8 positions matching TRBD1. Germline CDR1 SGHNT, CDR2 YENEEA. V was pared by 7 bases and J by 4 bases, with 11 bases of the junction left unmatched. The CDR3 loop spans 15 amino acids. The CDR3 bases are TGTGCCAGCACCCCTGGGTCAGGGGGCGCCTATGGCTACACCTTC. Its protein product is CASTPGSGGAYGYTF.

The chain joins TRBV15 to TRBJ1-1, with 8 bases aligning to TRBD1. CDR3 length equals 14 residues. Germline values: CDR1 LNHNV, CDR2 YYDKDF (reference sequence). V shed 4 bases, J shed 8 bases, and the junction held 9 bases outside the gene matches. In DNA form, the CDR3 reads TGTGCCACCAGCATCAACCCCGGGACAGGCGAAGCTTTCTTT. Its translation: CATSINPGTGEAFF.

This clonotype appeared many times. This chain joins TRBV7-9 and TRBJ1-4, with D possibly being TRBD1 (5 bases). The CDR3 loop spans 14 amino acids. Germline V gene data show CDR1 as SEHNR and CDR2 as FQNEAQ (reference sequence). Trimming left V 1 base short and J 7 bases short, with 10 bases between. The CDR3, as DNA: TGTGCCAGCAGCTTAGGGGGCGCGGCTGAAAAACTGTTTTTT. This gives the protein CASSLGGAAEKLFF.

This chain joins TRBV7-9 and TRBJ2-7, with 9 nucleotides matching TRBD1. Germline V gives CDR1 SEHNR, CDR2 FQNEAQ (reference sequence). The CDR3 runs to 15 residues. Losses at the gene ends were 2 bases for V and 5 bases for J; bases not matched to a gene: 7. The CDR3 sequence: CASSLRGQGNHEQYF. DNA of the CDR3: TGTGCCAGCAGCTTACGGGGACAGGGTAACCACGAGCAGTACTTC. The complete variable domain, with remaining parts taken from reference TRBV7-9 and TRBJ2-7, reads DTGVSQNPRHKITKRGQNVTFRCDPISEHNRLYWYRQTLGQGPEFLTYFQNEAQLEKSRLLSDRFSAERPKGSFSTLEIQRTEQGDSAMYLCASSLRGQGNHEQYFGPGTRLTVT.

The V gene is TRBV11-3, the J gene TRBJ2-5; D gene unclear. This CDR3 is 13 amino acids long. Per germline, CDR1 SGHNT and CDR2 YENEEA. Trimming pared 5 bases from V and 5 bases from J, leaving 12 bases between. This CDR3 is CASSKDLAETQYF. The CDR3, as DNA: TGTGCCAGCAGCAAGGACCTCGCCGAGACCCAGTACTTC.

The CDR3 region has the DNA TGTGCCAGCAGCTTAGCAGGGCTAGCGGATATATACAATGAGCAGTTCTTC. This encodes CASSLAGLADIYNEQFF. The J gene is TRBJ2-1, the V gene TRBV7-2; 7 nucleotides agree with TRBD2. CDR1 and CDR2 from the germline V gene are SGHTA and FQGNSA. The CDR3 spans 17 residues. Trimming removed 0 bases from V and 4 bases from J; junction bases left unmatched: 9.

The gene calls are TRBV7-2 and TRBJ2-1, with a weak D call TRBD2 (6 bases). CDR3 length equals 14 residues. Trimming cost V 5 bases and J 14 bases, with 22 bases left between them. Germline V lookup: CDR1 SGHTA, CDR2 FQGNSA. CDR3: CASSPGLQQGVEFF. CDR3 sequence (DNA): TGTGCCAGCAGCCCGGGACTCCAACAAGGGGTCGAGTTCTTC.

The CDR3 DNA sequence: TGTGCCAGCAGCGTAAACACGCAAGAGACCCAGTACTTC. This encodes CASSVNTQETQYF. The chain combines TRBV9 with TRBJ2-5; no firm D call. Per the germline V gene, CDR1 is SGDLS and CDR2 is YYNGEE. This CDR3 has 13 residues. V was cut by 1 base and J by 2 bases, with 6 bases left in between.

This clonotype turned up a few times. The chain couples TRBV28 to TRBJ2-3; D perhaps matches TRBD1 (5 bases). The CDR3 length is 14 residues. V lost 11 bases and J 0 bases, leaving 15 bases between the germline ends. The V gene's germline CDR1 is MDHEN and CDR2 SYDVKM. CDR3 nucleotide sequence: TGTGCCGGGGCGACAGCTACTAGCACAGATACGCAGTATTTT. Amino acid sequence: CAGATATSTDTQYF.

CDR3: CASRQGPDTEAFF. CDR3 bases: TGTGCCAGCAGGCAGGGGCCGGACACTGAAGCTTTCTTT. The chain combines TRBV6-5 with TRBJ1-1; perhaps TRBD1 as D (6 bases). Trimming took 6 bases from V and 3 from J, leaving 11 bases between them. The CDR3 consists of 13 residues. Germline V lookup: CDR1 MNHEY, CDR2 SVGAGI.

Only one count was recorded for this clonotype. The chain employs TRBV10-3 and TRBJ1-1; no reliable D call. Germline lookup yields CDR1 ENHRY and CDR2 SYGVKD. V lost 6 bases, J lost 4 bases, and 9 bases lay in between. There are 12 residues in the CDR3. The CDR3: CAIRREGTEAFF. CDR3 nucleotides: TGTGCCATCAGAAGGGAAGGCACTGAAGCTTTCTTT.

This clonotype was counted only a few times. The chain is built from TRBV29-1 and TRBJ2-7, with TRBD1 matching 7 bases. The CDR3 totals 12 residues. Germline V CDR1 and CDR2: SQVTM, ANQGSEA. V trimming: 5 bases; J trimming: 4 bases; junction bases outside the gene matches: 5. CDR3 in DNA: TGCAGCGTTACCGGGACAGATTACGAGCAGTACTTC. Its protein product is CSVTGTDYEQYF.

There are a few counts of this clonotype. The V call is TRBV6-6, the J call TRBJ2-2; D is ambiguous. The V gene's germline CDR1 is MNHNY and CDR2 SVGAGI (reference sequence). V lost 11 bases to trimming and J lost 0 bases, with 16 bases between them. This CDR3 has 15 amino acids. The CDR3 nucleotides read TGTGCCTCCGCCTCCGAGACAACGAACACCGGGGAGCTGTTTTTT. Protein: CASASETTNTGELFF.

The chain couples TRBV7-6 to TRBJ2-7, with D unresolved. Germline loops: CDR1 SGHVS, CDR2 FNYEAQ. Trimming cost V 5 bases and J 0 bases, with 14 bases left between them. This CDR3 has 15 amino acids. CDR3 in DNA: TGTGCCAGCAGCCGAGACGGTGGCAGCTCCTACGAGCAGTACTTC. Residues: CASSRDGGSSYEQYF.

This clonotype occurred a few times. The gene calls are TRBV5-1 and TRBJ1-4; D unclear. Looked up from germline, CDR1 is SGHRS and CDR2 is YFSETQ. V lost 2 bases to trimming and J lost 7 bases, with 9 bases between them. CDR3 length equals 13 residues. For the CDR3, the DNA is TGCGCCAGCAGCTTCTCGGGGAGTGAAAAACTGTTTTTT. It yields the protein CASSFSGSEKLFF.

The chain employs TRBV10-3 and TRBJ2-7; 7 bases map to TRBD1. CDR3 length equals 13 residues. Trimming cost V 8 bases and J 2 bases; bases outside gene matches: 6. Germline V gives CDR1 ENHRY, CDR2 SYGVKD. The CDR3, as DNA: TGTGCCATCCAGGATACAGGGGCCTACGAGCAGTACTTC. Amino acids: CAIQDTGAYEQYF.

This chain joins TRBV20-1 and TRBJ2-1, with a possible D match to TRBD2 (7 bases). V lost 6 bases, J lost 7 bases, and 19 bases lay in between. This CDR3 has 14 residues. Germline V lookup: CDR1 DFQATT, CDR2 SNEGSKA (reference sequence). CDR3 residues: CSAPLGGGRNEQFF. The CDR3 region has the DNA TGCAGTGCGCCGCTGGGCGGGGGCAGGAATGAGCAGTTCTTC.

The V and J genes are TRBV9 and TRBJ2-7, with TRBD1 matching over 7 bases. The CDR3 is 13 amino acids. The germline CDR1 and CDR2 sequences are SGDLS and YYNGEE. V trimming: 4 bases; J trimming: 7 bases; junction bases outside the gene matches: 8. In DNA form, the CDR3 reads TGTGCCAGCAGCACGGGACAGAGCAGAGAGCAGTACTTC. As protein: CASSTGQSREQYF.